This T cell receptor (beta chain) was obtained from a study of T cells expressing NK-cell markers. Study at large: The study sequenced eight donors, seven HCMV-seropositive and one seronegative. Study findings and constraints: NKG2C+ dominant clonotype frequencies in a handful of donors were roughly 1.0-7.5% of CD8+ T cells.

There are 17 residues in the CDR3. Germline V gene data show CDR1 as SGHRS and CDR2 as YFSETQ. TCRdb re-called the 5' RACE reads and shows each CDR3 protein once, DNA omitted. The sample includes 300,000 to 450,000 distinct CDR3 sequences. Of note for this clonotype: The antigen is undetermined.

This TCR came from a man between 18 and 69 years old in good health. The sequenced material came from blood T cells: a sorted CD56 or NKG2C T cell subset, CD4+ or CD8+ T cells, or bulk PBMC T cells (not recorded which). V gene TRBV5-1 combines with J gene TRBJ1-3; TCRdb reports TRBD1, a call that lacks DNA to check it against. The CDR3 sequence is CASSEKGQGFSGNTIYF.